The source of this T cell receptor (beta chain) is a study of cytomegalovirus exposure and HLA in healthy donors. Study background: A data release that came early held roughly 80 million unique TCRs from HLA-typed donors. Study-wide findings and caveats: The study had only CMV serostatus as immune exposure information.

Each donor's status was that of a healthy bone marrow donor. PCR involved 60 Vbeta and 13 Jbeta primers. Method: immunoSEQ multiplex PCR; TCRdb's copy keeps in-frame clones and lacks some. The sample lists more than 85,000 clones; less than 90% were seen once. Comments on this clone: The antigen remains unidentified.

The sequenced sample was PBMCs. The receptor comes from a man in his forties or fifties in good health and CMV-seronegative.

The CDR3 sequence: CASSSPGQTYEQYF. DNA for the CDR3: TGTGCCAGCAGTTCTCCGGGACAAACCTACGAGCAGTACTTC. J is TRBJ2-7 and V is TRBV28; D might be TRBD1 (6 bases). Germline V gives CDR1 MDHEN, CDR2 SYDVKM. V was clipped by 4 bases and J by 2 bases, with 12 bases between them. The length of the CDR3 is 14 residues.